The present T cell receptor (beta chain) was sequenced within a study of glioma-infiltrating T cells after dendritic cell vaccination. Overall study: Patients received autologous tumor lysate-pulsed dendritic cell vaccination between about 2002 and 2013.

The V gene end was trimmed by 6 bases and the J gene end by 0 bases; junction bases not matched to a gene: 7. The CDR3 is 16 residues long. Germline V gene data show CDR1 as MDHEN and CDR2 as SYDVKM. As to time point: after dendritic cell vaccination, including at tumor progression/relapse. The table came from immunoSEQ multiplex PCR; TCRdb's copy has only in-frame clones and leaves some out. Among 50,000 to 75,000 clones, 70% to 90% were seen once, and the ten largest hold roughly 9%. The V call is TRBV28, the J call TRBJ1-5; 8 nucleotides align to TRBD1. The origin of this receptor is a human donor with glioblastoma. Sequencing used blood, obtained after dendritic cell vaccination. This CDR3 is CASRGQGIHSNQPQHF. The CDR3 nucleotides read TGTGCCAGCAGAGGACAGGGAATCCATAGCAATCAGCCCCAGCATTTT. Together with reference TRBV28 and TRBJ1-5, the CDR3 gives the full variable domain: DVKVTQSSRYLVKRTGEKVFLECVQDMDHENMFWYRQDPGLGLRLIYFSYDVKMKEKGDIPEGYSVSREKKERFSLILESASTNQTSMYLCASRGQGIHSNQPQHFGDGTRLSIL.